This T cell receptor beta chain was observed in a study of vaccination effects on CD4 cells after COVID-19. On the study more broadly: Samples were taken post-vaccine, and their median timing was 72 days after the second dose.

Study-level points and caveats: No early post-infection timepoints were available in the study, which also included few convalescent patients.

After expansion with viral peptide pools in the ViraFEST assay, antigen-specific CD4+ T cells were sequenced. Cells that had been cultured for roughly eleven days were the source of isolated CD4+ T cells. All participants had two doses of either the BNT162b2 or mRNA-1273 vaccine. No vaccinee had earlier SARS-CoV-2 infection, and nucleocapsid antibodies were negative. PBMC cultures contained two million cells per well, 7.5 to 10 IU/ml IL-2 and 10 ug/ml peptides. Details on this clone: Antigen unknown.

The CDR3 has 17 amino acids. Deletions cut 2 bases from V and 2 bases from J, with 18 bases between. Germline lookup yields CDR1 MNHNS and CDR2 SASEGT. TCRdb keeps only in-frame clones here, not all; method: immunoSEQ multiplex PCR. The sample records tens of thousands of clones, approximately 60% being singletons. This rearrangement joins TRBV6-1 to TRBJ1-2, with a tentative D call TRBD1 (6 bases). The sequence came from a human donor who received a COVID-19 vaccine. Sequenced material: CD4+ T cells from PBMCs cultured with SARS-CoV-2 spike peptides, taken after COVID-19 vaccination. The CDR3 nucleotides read TGTGCCAGCAGTGAACTGGGACAACTCGGGAACAACTATGGCTACACCTTC. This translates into CASSELGQLGNNYGYTF.